This T cell receptor (beta chain) is from a study of identical twins. Study-level results: For cord blood, abundant beta clonotypes had fewer insertions, unlike memory repertoires, which showed none.

Concerning this clonotype itself: Its antigen is undetermined.

This CDR3 region has 12 residues. The V end was cut by 7 bases, the J end by 7 bases, with 13 bases between. TCRdb redid the calling of the 5' RACE reads with MiXCR, one entry per CDR3 protein. The repertoire has some 440,000 distinct CDR3 sequences, approximately 24% of them found once; the top ten carry roughly 2.8%. This sample also appeared in a second study, on T cells expressing NK-cell markers.

This chain connects TRBV12-3 or TRBV12-4 to TRBJ1-2; tentatively, D is TRBD1 (5 bases). The source is a young woman in good health. Material for sequencing was CD4+ T cells sorted from blood. CDR3 sequence (DNA): TGTGCCAGCACCCCGACGGGGGGTGGCTACACCTTC. The encoded protein is CASTPTGGGYTF.